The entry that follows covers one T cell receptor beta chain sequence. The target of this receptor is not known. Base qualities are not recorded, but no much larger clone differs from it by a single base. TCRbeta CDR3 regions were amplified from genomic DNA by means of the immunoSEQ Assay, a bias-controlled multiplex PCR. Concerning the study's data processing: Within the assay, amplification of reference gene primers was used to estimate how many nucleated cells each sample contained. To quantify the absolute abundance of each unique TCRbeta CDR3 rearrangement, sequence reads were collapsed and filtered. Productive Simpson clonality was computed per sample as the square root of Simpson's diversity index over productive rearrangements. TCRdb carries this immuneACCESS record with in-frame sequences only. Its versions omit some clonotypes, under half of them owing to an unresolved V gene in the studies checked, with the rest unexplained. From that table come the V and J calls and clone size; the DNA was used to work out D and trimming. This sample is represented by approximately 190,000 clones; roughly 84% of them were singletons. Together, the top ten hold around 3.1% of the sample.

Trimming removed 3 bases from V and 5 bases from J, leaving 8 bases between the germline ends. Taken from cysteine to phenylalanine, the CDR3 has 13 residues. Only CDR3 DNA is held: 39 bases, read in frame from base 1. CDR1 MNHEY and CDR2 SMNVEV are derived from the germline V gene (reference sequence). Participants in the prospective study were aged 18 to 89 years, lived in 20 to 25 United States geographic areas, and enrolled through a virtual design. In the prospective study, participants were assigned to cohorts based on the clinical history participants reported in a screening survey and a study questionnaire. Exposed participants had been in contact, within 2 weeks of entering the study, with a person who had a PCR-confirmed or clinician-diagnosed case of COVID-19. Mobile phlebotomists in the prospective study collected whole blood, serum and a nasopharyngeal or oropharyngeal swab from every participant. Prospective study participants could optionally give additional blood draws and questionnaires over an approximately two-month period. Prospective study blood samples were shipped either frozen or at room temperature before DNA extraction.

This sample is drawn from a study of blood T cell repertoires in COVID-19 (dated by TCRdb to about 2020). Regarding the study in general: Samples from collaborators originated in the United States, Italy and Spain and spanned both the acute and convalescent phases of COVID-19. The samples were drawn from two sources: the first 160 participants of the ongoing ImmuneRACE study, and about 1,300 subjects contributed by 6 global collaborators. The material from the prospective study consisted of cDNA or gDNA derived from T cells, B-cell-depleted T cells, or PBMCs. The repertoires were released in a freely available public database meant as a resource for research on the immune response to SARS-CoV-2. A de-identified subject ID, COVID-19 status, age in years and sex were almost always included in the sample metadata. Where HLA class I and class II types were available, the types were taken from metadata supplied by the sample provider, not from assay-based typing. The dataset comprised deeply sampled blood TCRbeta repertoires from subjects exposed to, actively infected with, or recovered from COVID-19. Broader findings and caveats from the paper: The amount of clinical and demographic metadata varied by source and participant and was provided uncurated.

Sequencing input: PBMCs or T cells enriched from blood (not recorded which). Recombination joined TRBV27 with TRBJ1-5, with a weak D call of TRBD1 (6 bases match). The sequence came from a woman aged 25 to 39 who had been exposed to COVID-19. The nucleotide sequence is TGTGCCAGCAGTTTGGGGGGGCATCAGCCCCAGCATTTT. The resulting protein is CASSLGGHQPQHF.